Given below is one TCR beta chain in context. This clonotype was found a few times. The antigen it recognizes is unknown. Per-base quality was not reported, and no clone a single base away is much larger than it. TCR alpha and beta CDR3 regions were amplified with the iRepertoire nested amplicon-rescue multiplex PCR (arm-PCR) platform from RNA. For one-step reverse transcription and amplification, 100-400 ng of tissue mRNA or PBMC total RNA was used as input. Following bead purification, Illumina adapters were added by a secondary multiplex PCR, and the libraries were gel-purified between 200 and 400 bp. The libraries contained internal 6-nucleotide barcodes that were used for demultiplexing. Sequencing of the libraries was done on an Illumina MiSeq using 2x220 or 2x250 nucleotide paired-end reads. The authors' analysis ran thus. Paired reads were merged with FLASH 1.2.11 and aligned to the GRCh37 human genome with BWA-MEM before extracting TRA and TRB reads. An IMGT-derived reference of cassette sequences and CDR3 motifs, with pseudogenes included, was used for V and J assignment. Three-frame translation of reads was performed, and productive CDR3s were defined as those with a C...FGXG motif and no stop codons. A clonotype was defined as a unique combination of a V-J cassette pair and a CDR3 amino acid sequence. Reads were filtered by Hamming distance, with the threshold set by the sequence error rate of each sample in mapped regions. TCRdb trimmed the raw reads at Q25, called clones with MiXCR and kept productive beta chains. CDR3 protein sequences are deduplicated, and each keeps its most common genes and DNA. The V and J calls were determined by TCRdb, not by the authors. This sample lists a few hundred thousand distinct CDR3 sequences; about two fifths were detected once. The top ten clonotypes cover more than 10% of the sample.

The data were taken from a study of glioma-infiltrating T cells (dated by TCRdb to about 2016). Regarding the complete study: Low-grade gliomas were WHO grade II oligodendrogliomas or astrocytomas, and glioblastomas were WHO grade IV tumors sampled at initial rather than recurrent diagnosis. Before surgery, glioma patients were given dexamethasone for six or fewer days. The sequencing target for blood libraries was roughly 4.5- to 11-fold coverage of some 980,000 peripheral T cells. Sequencing of TCR alpha- and beta-chain repertoires was performed on glioma tissue, on non-neoplastic brain tissue, and on matched peripheral blood mononuclear cells. To measure divergence between tissue and blood T-cell populations, each tissue-infiltrating repertoire was compared with the peripheral blood repertoire of the same patient. The paired cohort was made up of three low-grade glioma patients, about 8 primary glioblastoma patients and three non-glioma patients who contributed non-neoplastic brain tissue.

Immediately after resection, surgical brain or tumor specimens were cryofrozen in liquid nitrogen, with peripheral blood cells collected concurrently. V is pared back by 5 bases and J by 0 bases, with 9 bases lying between the germline termini. CDR3 length: 14 amino acids, cysteine to phenylalanine. The entry retains the CDR3 DNA only, 42 bases that are in frame from base 1. CDR1 and CDR2, looked up from the germline V gene, are SGHTA and FQGNSA. What the study reported, not specific to this receptor: VJ-independent divergence between tissue and blood was lower than expected in non-neoplastic patients but higher than expected in all gliomas, particularly low-grade gliomas. Very few CDR3 sequences were shared between tissue and blood, attributed to high CDR3 diversity and limited sampling. The group comparisons were based on small numbers of patients: three non-neoplastic, three low-grade glioma and about eight glioblastoma patients. Patients with low tissue-blood divergence were marked by a signature set of shared blood CDR3 motifs, and this signature set was depleted in highly divergent patients.

The sequence was collected from a human donor with low-grade glioma or glioblastoma, undergoing nonglioma brain surgery, or in good health (not recorded which). Sequencing was done on a sample of glioma tissue, nonneoplastic brain tissue, or PBMCs (not recorded which). The sequence links TRBV7-2 to TRBJ2-3; the D call could be TRBD1 or TRBD2, with each sharing 5 bases. The CDR3 sequence is CASSQGRSTDTQYF. At the DNA level, the sequence is TGTGCCAGCAGCCAGGGACGGAGCACAGATACGCAGTATTTT. The variable domain in full, with residues beyond the CDR3 obtained from the reference TRBV7-2 and TRBJ2-3 genes, is GAGVSQSPSNKVTEKGKDVELRCDPISGHTALYWYRQSLGQGLEFLIYFQGNSAPDKSGLPSDRFSAERTGGSVSTLTIQRTQQEDSAVYLCASSQGRSTDTQYFGPGTRLTVL.